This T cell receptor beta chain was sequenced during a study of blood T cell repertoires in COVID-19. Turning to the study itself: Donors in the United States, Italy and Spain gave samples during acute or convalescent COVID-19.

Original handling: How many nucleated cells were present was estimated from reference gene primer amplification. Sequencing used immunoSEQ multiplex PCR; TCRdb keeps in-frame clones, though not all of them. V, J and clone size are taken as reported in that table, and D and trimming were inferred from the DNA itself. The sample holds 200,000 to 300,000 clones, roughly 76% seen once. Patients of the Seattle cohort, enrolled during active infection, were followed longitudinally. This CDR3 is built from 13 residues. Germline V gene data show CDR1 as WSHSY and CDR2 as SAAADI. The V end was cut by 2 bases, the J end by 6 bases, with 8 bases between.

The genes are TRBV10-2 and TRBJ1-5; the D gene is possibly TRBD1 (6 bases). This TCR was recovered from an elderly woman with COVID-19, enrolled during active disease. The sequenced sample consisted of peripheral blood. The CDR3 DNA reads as TGCGCCAGCAGTGAGAGGGGGGGTCAGCCCCAGCATTTT. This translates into CASSERGGQPQHF.